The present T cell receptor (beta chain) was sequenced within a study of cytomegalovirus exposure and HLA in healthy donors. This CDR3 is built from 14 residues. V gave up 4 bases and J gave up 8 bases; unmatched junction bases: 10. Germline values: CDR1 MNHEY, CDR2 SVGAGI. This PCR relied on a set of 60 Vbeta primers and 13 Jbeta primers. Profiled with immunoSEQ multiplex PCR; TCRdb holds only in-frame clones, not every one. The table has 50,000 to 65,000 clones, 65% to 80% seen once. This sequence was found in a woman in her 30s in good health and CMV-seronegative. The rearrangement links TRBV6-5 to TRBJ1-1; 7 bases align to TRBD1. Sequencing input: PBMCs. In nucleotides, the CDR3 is TGTGCCAGCAGTTTAGACAGGGCACCCGGGGAAGCTTTCTTT. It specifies CASSLDRAPGEAFF.